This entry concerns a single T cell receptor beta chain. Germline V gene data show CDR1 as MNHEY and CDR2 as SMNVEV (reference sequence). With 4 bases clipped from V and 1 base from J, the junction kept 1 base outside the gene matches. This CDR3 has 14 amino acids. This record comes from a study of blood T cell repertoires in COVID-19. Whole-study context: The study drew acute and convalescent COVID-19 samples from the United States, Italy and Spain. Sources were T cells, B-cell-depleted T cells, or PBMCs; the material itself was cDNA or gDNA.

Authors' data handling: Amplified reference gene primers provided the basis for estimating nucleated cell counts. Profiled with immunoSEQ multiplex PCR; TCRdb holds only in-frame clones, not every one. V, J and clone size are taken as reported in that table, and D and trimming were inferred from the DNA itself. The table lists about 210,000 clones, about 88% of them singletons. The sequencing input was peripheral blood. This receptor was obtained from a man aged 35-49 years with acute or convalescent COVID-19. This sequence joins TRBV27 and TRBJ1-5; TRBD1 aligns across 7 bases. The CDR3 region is CASSSQGSNQPQHF. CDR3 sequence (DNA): TGTGCCAGCAGTTCACAGGGGAGCAATCAGCCCCAGCATTTT.